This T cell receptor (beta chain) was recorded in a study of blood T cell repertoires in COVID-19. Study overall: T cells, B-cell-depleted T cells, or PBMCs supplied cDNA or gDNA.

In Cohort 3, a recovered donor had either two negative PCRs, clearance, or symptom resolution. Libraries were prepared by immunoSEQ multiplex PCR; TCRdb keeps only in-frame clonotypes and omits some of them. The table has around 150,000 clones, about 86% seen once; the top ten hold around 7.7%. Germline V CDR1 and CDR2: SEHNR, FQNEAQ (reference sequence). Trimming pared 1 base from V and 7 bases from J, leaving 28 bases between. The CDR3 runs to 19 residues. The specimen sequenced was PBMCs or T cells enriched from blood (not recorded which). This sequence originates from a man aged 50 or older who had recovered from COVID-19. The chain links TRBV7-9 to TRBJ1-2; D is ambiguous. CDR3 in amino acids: CASSLGRQPPDSETTGYTF. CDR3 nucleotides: TGTGCCAGCAGCTTAGGGCGGCAGCCTCCAGATTCGGAGACTACTGGCTACACCTTC.